This T cell receptor (beta chain) was captured by sequencing in a study of cytomegalovirus exposure and HLA in healthy donors. This clone was observed a single time. What it binds is unknown. The CDR3 length is 14 residues. Germline V lookup: CDR1 PRHDT, CDR2 FYEKMQ (reference sequence). Deletions cut 5 bases from V and 0 bases from J, with 5 bases between. PCR was performed using 60 Vbeta and 13 Jbeta primers. TCRdb's table, derived via immunoSEQ multiplex PCR, lists solely in-frame clones and lacks some. The repertoire holds around 170,000 clones, with 65% to 85% as singletons. Whole-study results and caveats: A missense variant in DCLRE1C was later tied to TCR beta V- and J-gene trimming. According to the study, roughly 180 TCR beta chains were cytomegalovirus-associated.

The chain has TRBV13 and TRBJ2-6; no clear D gene. The source is a woman between 50 and 59 years old in good health and CMV-seropositive. The material sequenced was PBMCs. This CDR3 reads CASSESSGANVLTF. CDR3 DNA sequence: TGTGCCAGCAGCGAGAGCTCTGGGGCCAACGTCCTGACTTTC.